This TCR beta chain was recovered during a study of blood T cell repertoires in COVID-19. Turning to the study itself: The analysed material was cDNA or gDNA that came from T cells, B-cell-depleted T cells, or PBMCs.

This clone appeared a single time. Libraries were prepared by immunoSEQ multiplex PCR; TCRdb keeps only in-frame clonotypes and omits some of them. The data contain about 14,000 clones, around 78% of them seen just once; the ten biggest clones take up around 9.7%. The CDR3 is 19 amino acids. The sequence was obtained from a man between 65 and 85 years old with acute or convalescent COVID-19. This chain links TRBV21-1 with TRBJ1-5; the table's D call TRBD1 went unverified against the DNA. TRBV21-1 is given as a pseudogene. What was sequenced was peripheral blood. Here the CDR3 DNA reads TGTGCCAGCAGCGACCGGATAGGATGGGACAGGGCAATGAATCAGCCCCAGCATTTT. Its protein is CASSDRIGWDRAMNQPQHF.